These 28 T cell receptor beta chains were sequenced from one sample in a study of shared T cell receptors in the human thymus. The method was immunoSEQ multiplex PCR; TCRdb's version includes in-frame clones alone and lacks a portion of them. Of fewer than 700,000 clones in the sample, roughly 88% are singletons; the top ten hold around 0.0099%. The sample also formed part of further work on human thymus T cells.

Sequenced sample: thymocytes. The receptors were sampled from a boy in the first two years of life with a congenital heart defect.

The chain couples TRBV10-3 to TRBJ2-2; 8 nucleotides line up with TRBD1. Per the germline V gene, CDR1 is ENHRY and CDR2 is SYGVKD. With V trimmed by 8 bases and J by 6 bases, 14 bases remained unmatched. The CDR3 runs to 16 residues. CDR3: CAIGTSTGERSGELFF. CDR3 coding DNA: TGTGCCATCGGGACCTCGACAGGGGAAAGATCCGGGGAGCTGTTTTTT.

The chain links TRBV5-4 to TRBJ2-5; 7 bases agree with TRBD1. CDR1 is SGHNT, CDR2 YYREEE, per germline (reference sequence). The V segment lost 4 bases and the J segment 0 bases; nucleotides outside the gene matches: 6. This CDR3 contains 15 residues. The CDR3 DNA follows: TGTGCCAGCAGCCGAGGGGGCCAGTACCAAGAGACCCAGTACTTC. Protein: CASSRGGQYQETQYF.

The chain is built from TRBV2 and TRBJ2-1; 10 bases align to TRBD2. Germline V lookup: CDR1 SNHLY, CDR2 FYNNEI. The length of the CDR3 is 19 residues. V shed 4 bases, J shed 5 bases, and the junction held 17 bases outside the gene matches. CDR3: CASSVGQVEASGRDNEQFF. CDR3 coding DNA: TGTGCCAGCAGTGTAGGACAGGTCGAAGCAAGCGGGAGGGACAATGAGCAGTTCTTC.

This chain connects TRBV11-2 to TRBJ2-7; 12 bases are a match to TRBD2. The CDR3 length is 18 residues. Germline CDR1 SGHAT, CDR2 FQNNGV. Trimming removed 5 bases from V and 0 bases from J; junction bases left unmatched: 11. CDR3 DNA: TGTGCCAGCAGCCCTATAACGTGGACTAGCGGGGACTCCTACGAGCAGTACTTC. It codes for CASSPITWTSGDSYEQYF.

The V call is TRBV6-5, the J call TRBJ2-4; 7 bases map to TRBD2. The junction had 8 bases not matched to a gene; V was cut back by 0 bases and J by 6 bases. The germline V gene encodes CDR1 MNHEY and CDR2 SVGAGI. This CDR3 is 16 amino acids long. Here the CDR3 reads CASSYSYLAAINIQYF. CDR3 DNA: TGTGCCAGCAGTTACTCCTATCTAGCGGCTATAAACATTCAGTACTTC.

The chain combines TRBV2 with TRBJ2-4, with TRBD1 identical over 11 bases. The CDR3 totals 16 residues. Germline CDR1 and CDR2: SNHLY and FYNNEI. V lost 3 bases and J lost 0; bases outside the gene matches: 1. The CDR3 region has the DNA TGTGCCAGCAGTGAGGACAGGGGGCAAGCCAAAAACATTCAGTACTTC. Protein product: CASSEDRGQAKNIQYF.

This sequence joins TRBV6-1 and TRBJ2-1, with TRBD2 as a possible D gene (7 bases). V was clipped by 8 bases and J by 7 bases, with 15 bases between them. CDR3 length equals 13 residues. Germline V gene lookup returns CDR1 MNHNS and CDR2 SASEGT. CDR3 protein: CASLNREGNEQFF. The CDR3 region has the DNA TGTGCCAGCTTGAACAGGGAGGGGAATGAGCAGTTCTTC.

The chain is built from TRBV5-4 and TRBJ2-7, with 9 nucleotides matching TRBD1. Trimming cost V 3 bases and J 1 base; bases outside gene matches: 8. Germline loops: CDR1 SGHNT, CDR2 YYREEE (reference sequence). The CDR3 totals 16 residues. CDR3 loop: CASSSLGGTGSYEQYF. Written as DNA, the CDR3 is TGTGCCAGCAGCTCACTTGGTGGGACAGGGTCCTACGAGCAGTACTTC.

The chain couples TRBV15 to TRBJ2-7; D is undetermined. The CDR3 length is 13 residues. CDR1 and CDR2 from the germline V gene are LNHNV and YYDKDF (reference sequence). V gave up 3 bases and J gave up 0 bases, with 6 bases separating them. The CDR3 region has the DNA TGTGCCACCAGCAGGAGGAGCTCCTACGAGCAGTACTTC. Amino acids: CATSRRSSYEQYF.

The chain links TRBV6-1 to TRBJ1-2; 7 nucleotides match TRBD1. Trimming removed 6 bases from V and 7 bases from J; junction bases left unmatched: 5. Germline CDR1 MNHNS, CDR2 SASEGT. The CDR3 extends over 12 amino acids. CDR3 loop: CASSDRVGGYTF. Written as DNA, the CDR3 is TGTGCCAGCAGCGACAGGGTGGGTGGCTACACCTTC.

The chain has TRBV5-4 and TRBJ2-7, with D perhaps matching TRBD1 (5 bases). The CDR3 sequence is 15 residues long. The germline V gene has CDR1 SGHNT and CDR2 YYREEE (reference sequence). The V end was cut by 0 bases, the J end by 0 bases, with 10 bases between. For the CDR3, the DNA is TGTGCCAGCAGCTTGGACAGACAGCCCTCCTACGAGCAGTACTTC. It specifies CASSLDRQPSYEQYF.

The chain recombines TRBV14 with TRBJ2-7; D is ambiguous. The V gene's germline CDR1 is SGHDN and CDR2 FVKESK. The V gene lost 0 bases and the J gene lost 6 bases, with 9 bases spanning the gap. This CDR3 contains 13 residues. CDR3 nucleotide sequence: TGTGCCAGCAGCCAAGATTCGGGTCCCGAGCAGTACTTC. This translates into CASSQDSGPEQYF. The full variable domain, in which reference TRBV14 and TRBJ2-7 provide the parts outside the CDR3, is EAGVTQFPSHSVIEKGQTVTLRCDPISGHDNLYWYRRVMGKEIKFLLHFVKESKQDESGMPNNRFLAERTGGTYSTLKVQPAELEDSGVYFCASSQDSGPEQYFGPGTRLTVT.

This chain links TRBV5-5 with TRBJ1-1, with 9 nucleotides matching TRBD1. Trimming took 3 bases from V and 7 from J; bases not matched to a gene: 7. CDR1 is SGHKS and CDR2 is YYEKEE in the germline V gene (reference sequence). This CDR3 is 14 amino acids long. The CDR3 DNA follows: TGTGCCAGCAGCTGGACAGGGGAGCAGGATGAAGCTTTCTTT. Translation gives CASSWTGEQDEAFF.

The J gene is TRBJ2-1, the V gene TRBV6-5, with 12 bases identical to TRBD2. CDR3 length equals 12 residues. With V trimmed by 8 bases and J by 10 bases, 3 bases remained unmatched. Per germline, CDR1 MNHEY and CDR2 SVGAGI. CDR3: CASRLAGDEQFF. Written as DNA, the CDR3 is TGTGCCAGCCGACTAGCGGGAGACGAGCAGTTCTTC.

This clone occurred a few times. The chain links TRBV6-1 to TRBJ2-7, with a weak D call TRBD1 (5 bases). The CDR3 length is 15 residues. Between the trimmed V and J ends, which lost 7 bases and 3 bases, there was a span of 19 bases. The germline V gene encodes CDR1 MNHNS and CDR2 SASEGT. As DNA, the CDR3 is TGTGCCAGCAACTCGCTAGGGGCTGTTTTCTACGAGCAGTACTTC. As protein: CASNSLGAVFYEQYF.

V is TRBV27 and J is TRBJ1-2; possibly TRBD1 for D (6 bases). CDR1 and CDR2 from the germline V gene are MNHEY and SMNVEV (reference sequence). CDR3 length: 17 amino acids. V was pared by 5 bases and J by 2 bases, with 21 bases between. CDR3 region: CASSPSTGTLSNYGYTF. The CDR3 coding sequence is TGTGCCAGCAGTCCGTCCACCGGGACACTCTCCAACTATGGCTACACCTTC.

The chain is built from TRBV18 and TRBJ2-7, with TRBD2 matching over 8 bases. Germline CDR1 reads KGHSH; CDR2 reads LQKENI. The V segment lost 6 bases and the J segment 6 bases; nucleotides outside the gene matches: 7. This CDR3 region has 13 residues. DNA of the CDR3: TGTGCCAGCTCGCGGGGGGCGGGACGCGAGCAGTACTTC. As protein: CASSRGAGREQYF.

The J gene is TRBJ2-7, the V gene TRBV7-8; a possible D gene is TRBD1 (6 bases). Germline V gene sequence: CDR1 SGHVS, CDR2 FQNEAQ. The CDR3 has 14 amino acids. V lost 3 bases, J lost 3 bases, and 12 bases lay in between. This chain's CDR3 is CASSFATGGYEQYF. The CDR3 nucleotides read TGTGCCAGCAGCTTTGCGACAGGCGGCTACGAGCAGTACTTC.

This clone was seen a single time. The sample contains more than one DNA sequence encoding this CDR3. The rearrangement links TRBV12-2 to TRBJ1-2; TRBD1 is the table's D call, not checked against the DNA. TRBV12-2 is listed as a pseudogene. The CDR3 extends over 14 amino acids. The CDR3 coding sequence is TGTGCAAGTCGCTCTGCTGTGGGCAACGATGGCTACACCTTC. The encoded protein is CASRSAVGNDGYTF.

V is TRBV11-3 and J is TRBJ2-3, with 9 bases identical to TRBD2. Germline V gives CDR1 SGHNT, CDR2 YENEEA. The J segment lost 3 bases and the V segment lost 0 bases, leaving 4 bases of the junction unmatched. The CDR3 length is 16 residues. The CDR3 bases are TGTGCCAGCAGCTTAGATAGCGGGAGCGATACAGATACGCAGTATTTT. This encodes CASSLDSGSDTDTQYF.

The rearrangement joins TRBV15 to TRBJ2-1, with 7 bases aligning to TRBD2. V gave up 3 bases and J gave up 7 bases; unmatched junction bases: 9. Per germline, CDR1 LNHNV and CDR2 YYDKDF (reference sequence). The CDR3 has 15 amino acids. For the CDR3, the DNA is TGTGCCACCAGCAGGTCTGGCGGGAGCGGTAATGAGCAGTTCTTC. Protein product: CATSRSGGSGNEQFF.

The chain has TRBV11-3 and TRBJ2-5, with TRBD1 as a possible D gene (5 bases). V lost 5 bases and J 1 base, leaving 8 bases between the germline ends. This CDR3 contains 13 residues. The germline CDR1 and CDR2 sequences are SGHNT and YENEEA. CDR3 protein: CASSGHFQETQYF. CDR3 coding DNA: TGTGCCAGCAGCGGACATTTCCAAGAGACCCAGTACTTC. Complete variable domain (other parts from reference TRBV11-3 and TRBJ2-5): EAGVVQSPRYKIIEKKQPVAFWCNPISGHNTLYWYLQNLGQGPELLIRYENEEAVDDSQLPKDRFSAERLKGVDSTLKIQPAELGDSAVYLCASSGHFQETQYFGPGTRLLVL.

V gene TRBV28 combines with J gene TRBJ2-5; perhaps TRBD2 as D (5 bases). Germline V gene data show CDR1 as MDHEN and CDR2 as SYDVKM. The CDR3 is made up of 15 amino acids. V dropped 2 bases and J dropped 5 bases, with 15 bases sitting between them. CDR3 DNA: TGTGCCAGCAGTTTAAAGAAGACCCCGGGGGAGACCCAGTACTTC. Its protein product is CASSLKKTPGETQYF.

The chain couples TRBV27 to TRBJ1-2, with TRBD1 matching 12 bases. Per the germline V gene, CDR1 is MNHEY and CDR2 is SMNVEV (reference sequence). This CDR3 is built from 16 residues. J gave up 2 bases and V 2 bases, and 3 bases lay outside the gene matches. The CDR3 reads CASSLGTGGPNYGYTF. DNA for the CDR3: TGTGCCAGCAGTTTAGGGACAGGGGGCCCCAACTATGGCTACACCTTC.

This sequence joins TRBV5-5 and TRBJ2-1, with TRBD1 matching over 9 bases. CDR3 length: 17 residues. V dropped 0 bases and J dropped 6; count of bases not matched to a gene: 10. Looked up from germline, CDR1 is SGHKS and CDR2 is YYEKEE (reference sequence). Here the CDR3 reads CASSLAWGTGLSNEQFF. CDR3 nucleotides: TGTGCCAGCAGCTTGGCCTGGGGGACAGGGCTTTCCAATGAGCAGTTCTTC.

This chain uses TRBV5-6 with TRBJ2-1; D perhaps matches TRBD2 (5 bases). Looked up from germline, CDR1 is SGHDT and CDR2 is YYEEEE. V lost 1 base to trimming and J lost 8 bases, with 16 bases between them. The CDR3 covers 15 residues. The DNA for the CDR3 is TGTGCCAGCAGCTTGACCGGGGAGAGCCTTGATGAGCAGTTCTTC. This gives the protein CASSLTGESLDEQFF.

This clone was detected only once. The chain recombines TRBV4-1 with TRBJ2-7; 7 bases map to TRBD2. The CDR3 is made up of 18 amino acids. Germline-derived CDR1 and CDR2 are MGHRA and YSYEKL. Unmatched junction bases numbered 16, after V lost 2 bases and J lost 3 bases. CDR3: CASSQKSQRGPPYYEQYF. The CDR3 nucleotides read TGCGCCAGCAGCCAAAAATCCCAGCGGGGTCCTCCTTACTACGAGCAGTACTTC.

This clone was seen only once. The chain has TRBV7-8 and TRBJ1-5; D possibly corresponds to TRBD1 (6 bases). V was shortened by 11 bases and J by 5 bases, with 10 bases between the two germline ends. The CDR3 has 11 residues. Looked up from germline, CDR1 is SGHVS and CDR2 is FQNEAQ. The CDR3 region is CAAGAHQPQHF. Written as DNA, the CDR3 is TGTGCCGCGGGGGCTCATCAGCCCCAGCATTTT.